This T cell receptor (beta chain) derives from a study of blood T cell repertoires in COVID-19. Measured with immunoSEQ multiplex PCR; TCRdb has only the in-frame clones, and not every one. The repertoire includes almost 250,000 clones, around 87% of them detected once, and about 1.6% sits in the top ten. Researchers sorted participants into cohorts using their self-reported clinical history. The ends lost 3 bases at V and 8 bases at J; junction bases unmatched: 9. There are 15 residues in the CDR3. CDR1 is SGHAT and CDR2 is FQNNGV in the germline V gene. The receptor's source is a woman aged 50 to 60 who had recovered from COVID-19. The chain combines TRBV11-2 with TRBJ2-1; TRBD2 agrees at 8 bases. The sequencing sample was made of PBMCs or T cells enriched from blood (not recorded which). The CDR3 DNA follows: TGTGCCAGCAGCTTTAGCGGGAAGTTGACGGATGAGCAGTTCTTC. It encodes CASSFSGKLTDEQFF.